The present T cell receptor (beta chain) was sequenced within a study of beta chain features in type 1 diabetes. At the level of the study: Over 85,000,000 sorted cells were examined across all samples.

A sort by CD45RO/CCR7/CD25/CD127/CD95/CD27 yielded CD4+ naive, central memory, regulatory and stem cell-like memory cells. Expressed TCRB transcripts were sequenced because the entire RNA isolate underwent reverse transcription. Here immunoSEQ multiplex PCR was the method, and the copy in TCRdb shows in-frame clones only, minus some. The sample shows 130,000 to 150,000 clones, about 51% of them seen only once. Points on this clone: Within the sample, other DNA sequences also encode this same CDR3.

The CDR3 has 14 residues. Germline V lookup: CDR1 SEHNR, CDR2 FQNEAQ (reference sequence). V lost 5 bases and J lost 0; bases outside the gene matches: 3. The TCR sequence derives from a man aged 18 to 35 in good health. This chain uses TRBV7-9 with TRBJ1-1; TRBD1 agrees at 7 bases. The sequenced material came from Tregs from blood. CDR3 loop: CASSLGQMNTEAFF. The CDR3 DNA reads TGTGCCAGCAGCCTGGGACAGATGAACACTGAAGCTTTCTTT.